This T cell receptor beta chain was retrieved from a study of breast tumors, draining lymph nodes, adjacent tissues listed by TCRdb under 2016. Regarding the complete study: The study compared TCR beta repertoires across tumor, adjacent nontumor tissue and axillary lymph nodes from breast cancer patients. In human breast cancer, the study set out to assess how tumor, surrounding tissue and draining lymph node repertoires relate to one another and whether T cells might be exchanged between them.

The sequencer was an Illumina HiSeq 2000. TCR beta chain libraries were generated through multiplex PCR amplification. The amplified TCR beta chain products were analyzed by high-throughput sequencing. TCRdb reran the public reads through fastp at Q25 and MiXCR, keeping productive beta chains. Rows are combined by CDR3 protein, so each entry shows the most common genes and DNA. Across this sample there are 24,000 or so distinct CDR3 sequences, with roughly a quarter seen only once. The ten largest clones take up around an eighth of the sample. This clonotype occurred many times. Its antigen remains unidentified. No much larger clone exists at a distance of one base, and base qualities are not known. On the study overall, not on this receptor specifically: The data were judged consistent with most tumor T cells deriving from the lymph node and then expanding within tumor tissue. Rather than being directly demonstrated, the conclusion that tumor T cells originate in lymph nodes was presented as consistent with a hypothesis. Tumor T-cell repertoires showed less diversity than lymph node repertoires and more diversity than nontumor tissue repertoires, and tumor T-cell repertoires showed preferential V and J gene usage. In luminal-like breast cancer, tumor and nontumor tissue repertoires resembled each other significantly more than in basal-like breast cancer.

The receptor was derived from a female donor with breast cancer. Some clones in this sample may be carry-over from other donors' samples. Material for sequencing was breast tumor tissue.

DNA sequence: TGTGCCAGTAGTATCTATGATGGCTACACCTTC. Its protein reads: CASSIYDGYTF. The chain links TRBV19 with TRBJ1-2, with the D gene not confidently named. CDR1 and CDR2 (LNHDA, SQIVND) derive from the germline V gene (reference sequence). V is pared back by 3 bases and J by 6 bases, with 5 bases lying between the germline termini. The CDR3 has 11 amino acids, counting the end cysteine and phenylalanine. The kept DNA is CDR3 alone, 33 bases in frame from the first base.